The 17 T cell receptor beta chains presented below share a single source sample, sequenced in a study of regulatory T cells in long-lasting Graves disease. Stated time point: newly diagnosed GD, antithyroid drugs for less than 3 months. PBMCs were the source of the RNA used for TCR sequencing. Combining iRepertoire HTBI primers with Arm-PCR of CDR3 regions, the authors built TCR beta libraries. MiXCR was run by TCRdb on the multiplex PCR reads, yielding one entry per CDR3 protein. The sample lists 550,000 to 700,000 distinct CDR3 sequences, 16% occurring once. The same specimen was also included in a second study, on T cells in Graves' hyperthyroidism and ophthalmopathy.

The material was peripheral blood mononuclear cells (PBMCs), obtained at new diagnosis, from a patient treated with antithyroid drugs. Receptors originate from a young man with Graves disease.

This clonotype was counted at least ten times. The rearrangement links TRBV30 to TRBJ2-7; 8 bases line up with TRBD1. Trimming cost V 5 bases and J 5 bases; bases outside gene matches: 2. The germline gives CDR1 GTSNPN, CDR2 SVGIG (reference sequence). The CDR3 contains 11 residues. CDR3 in DNA: TGTGCCTGGCGACAGGGGCACGAGCAGTACTTC. It specifies CAWRQGHEQYF.

This clonotype occurred a few times. J is TRBJ2-2 and V is TRBV6-2 or TRBV6-3; D might be TRBD1 (6 bases). Germline loops: CDR1 MNHEY, CDR2 SVGEGT. Trimming removed 2 bases from V and 6 bases from J, with 13 bases in between. The CDR3 totals 15 residues. CDR3 protein: CASSYPQGGSGELFF. CDR3 DNA: TGTGCCAGCAGTTACCCTCAAGGGGGATCCGGGGAGCTGTTTTTT.

The chain has TRBV5-1 and TRBJ2-7, with D possibly being TRBD2 (5 bases). The CDR3 contains 13 residues. Per the germline V gene, CDR1 is SGHRS and CDR2 is YFSETQ. The ends were cut back, 0 bases at V and 4 bases at J, with 8 bases in the middle. CDR3 amino acids: CASSLELGYEQYF. CDR3 DNA: TGCGCCAGCAGCTTGGAACTAGGGTACGAGCAGTACTTC.

The V and J genes are TRBV7-9 and TRBJ2-7; the D gene is possibly TRBD2 (5 bases). Germline-derived CDR1 and CDR2 are SEHNR and FQNEAQ (reference sequence). This CDR3 has 15 amino acids. V was trimmed by 1 base and J by 5 bases, leaving 15 bases between them. CDR3 nucleotide sequence: TGTGCCAGCAGCTTAGGGCGCTCGGAGGTCAACGAGCAGTACTTC. Protein: CASSLGRSEVNEQYF. Full variable domain (rest looked up from reference TRBV7-9 and TRBJ2-7): DTGVSQNPRHKITKRGQNVTFRCDPISEHNRLYWYRQTLGQGPEFLTYFQNEAQLEKSRLLSDRFSAERPKGSFSTLEIQRTEQGDSAMYLCASSLGRSEVNEQYFGPGTRLTVT.

This clonotype was counted at least ten times. J is TRBJ2-3 and V is TRBV7-9, with 12 positions matching TRBD2. V trimming: 1 base; J trimming: 7 bases; junction bases outside the gene matches: 0. The CDR3 contains 14 residues. CDR1 SEHNR and CDR2 FQNEAQ come from the germline V gene (reference sequence). For the CDR3, the DNA is TGTGCCAGCAGCTTAGGGACTAGCGGGAATACGCAGTATTTT. The encoded protein is CASSLGTSGNTQYF.

At least ten counts were recorded for this clonotype. This chain uses TRBV7-9 with TRBJ2-7; TRBD1 or TRBD2 may be the D gene (5 bases each). Germline CDR1 is SEHNR and CDR2 is FQNEAQ (reference sequence). V lost 5 bases, J lost 10 bases, and 15 bases lay in between. The CDR3 covers 12 residues. DNA of the CDR3: TGTGCCAGCAGCCCAAGGGGTGGGAGTCAGTACTTC. It yields the protein CASSPRGGSQYF.

V gene TRBV3-1 combines with J gene TRBJ2-7, with D tentatively TRBD1 or TRBD2 (6 bases each). The V gene lost 0 bases and the J gene lost 4 bases, with 19 bases spanning the gap. In germline, CDR1 is LGHDT, CDR2 YNNKEL (reference sequence). The length of the CDR3 is 17 residues. The CDR3 reads CASSQDLGGPHFYEQYF. The CDR3 DNA reads TGTGCCAGCAGCCAAGATCTAGGGGGGCCGCATTTTTACGAGCAGTACTTC.

This clonotype showed up many times. This rearrangement joins TRBV30 to TRBJ1-5; D remains unclear. The CDR3 has 13 residues. Germline V CDR1 and CDR2: GTSNPN, SVGIG (reference sequence). V dropped 4 bases and J dropped 3 bases, with 10 bases sitting between them. The CDR3 DNA reads as TGTGCCTGGACCCCAGGTGTCAATCAGCCCCAGCATTTT. Amino acid sequence: CAWTPGVNQPQHF. Based on the CDR3 plus reference TRBV30 and TRBJ1-5, the full variable domain is SQTIHQWPATLVQPVGSPLSLECTVEGTSNPNLYWYRQAAGRGLQLLFYSVGIGQISSEVPQNLSASRPQDRQFILSSKKLLLSDSGFYLCAWTPGVNQPQHFGDGTRLSIL.

This clonotype was seen many times. The chain links TRBV12-3 or TRBV12-4 to TRBJ2-2; 8 bases are a match to TRBD1. CDR3 length: 14 residues. V trimming: 8 bases; J trimming: 7 bases; junction bases outside the gene matches: 9. CDR3 nucleotides: TGTGCCAGCCGGAAGGACAGGGCAGGCGGGGAGCTGTTTTTT. Translating gives CASRKDRAGGELFF.

This clonotype was found a few times. The chain employs TRBV6-2 or TRBV6-3 and TRBJ2-1; 13 positions match TRBD2. This CDR3 has 15 amino acids. V was clipped by 5 bases and J by 5 bases; unmatched bases: 3. CDR1 is MNHEY, CDR2 SVGEGT, per germline. CDR3 residues: CASSGGTSGNNEQFF. In nucleotides, the CDR3 is TGTGCCAGCAGTGGAGGGACTAGCGGGAACAATGAGCAGTTCTTC.

With regard to this clonotype: A much bigger clone sits one base away, suggesting this may be a read error. The V and J genes are TRBV10-2 and TRBJ1-2, with unresolved D. Trimming pared 0 bases from V and 12 bases from J, leaving 14 bases between. Germline V gives CDR1 WSHSY, CDR2 SAAADI. This CDR3 comprises 13 residues. The CDR3 DNA follows: TGCGCCAGCAGTGAGTCGACCGCCTTGGACCACACCTTC. Translation gives CASSESTALDHTF.

The sample holds a few counts of this clonotype. The V call is TRBV7-8, the J call TRBJ2-7; no reliable D call. Looked up from germline, CDR1 is SGHVS and CDR2 is FQNEAQ. The CDR3 covers 15 residues. Trimming cost V 6 bases and J 2 bases, with 17 bases left between them. CDR3 residues: CASRPGPQAAYEQYF. In DNA form, the CDR3 reads TGTGCCAGCAGACCCGGTCCTCAAGCCGCCTACGAGCAGTACTTC.

This clonotype was recorded a few times. This chain connects TRBV29-1 to TRBJ1-2, with a tentative D call TRBD1 (6 bases). The germline V gene encodes CDR1 SQVTM and CDR2 ANQGSEA. Trimming took off 7 bases at V and 6 bases at J, with 12 bases between the two ends. CDR3 length equals 11 residues. The CDR3 loop is CSGAGDHGYTF. In nucleotides, the CDR3 is TGCAGCGGGGCAGGGGATCATGGCTACACCTTC.

The chain couples TRBV11-2 to TRBJ2-5; the D call may be TRBD1 or TRBD2 (5 bases each). With 1 base removed from V and 3 bases from J, the gap between germline ends came to 9 bases. CDR3 length: 14 amino acids. The germline V gene encodes CDR1 SGHAT and CDR2 FQNNGV. CDR3 loop: CASSLGGAEETQYF. The CDR3, as DNA: TGTGCCAGCAGCTTAGGAGGGGCGGAAGAGACCCAGTACTTC.

This clonotype was seen a handful of times. This chain joins TRBV5-1 and TRBJ2-2, with 8 bases matching TRBD1. Germline V gene data show CDR1 as SGHRS and CDR2 as YFSETQ. J gave up 5 bases and V 4 bases, and 7 bases lay outside the gene matches. This CDR3 has 15 residues. The CDR3 region has the DNA TGCGCCAGCAGCAAAGACAGGGGTGATACCGGGGAGCTGTTTTTT. Protein: CASSKDRGDTGELFF.

This clonotype was detected many times. The V and J genes are TRBV30 and TRBJ1-5, with unresolved D. CDR1 GTSNPN and CDR2 SVGIG come from the germline V gene (reference sequence). V lost 2 bases to trimming and J lost 0 bases, with 8 bases between them. The CDR3 extends over 14 amino acids. In DNA, the CDR3 is TGTGCCTGGAGTCCGGACGATAGCAATCAGCCCCAGCATTTT. Protein: CAWSPDDSNQPQHF.

The rearrangement links TRBV11-2 to TRBJ2-7; 7 bases are shared with TRBD1. This CDR3 contains 16 residues. V lost 0 bases, J lost 5 bases, and 10 bases stayed unmatched. The germline V gene encodes CDR1 SGHAT and CDR2 FQNNGV. CDR3 amino acids: CASSLDFEGARHEQYF. The CDR3 nucleotides read TGTGCCAGCAGCTTAGACTTCGAGGGGGCCCGCCACGAGCAGTACTTC.